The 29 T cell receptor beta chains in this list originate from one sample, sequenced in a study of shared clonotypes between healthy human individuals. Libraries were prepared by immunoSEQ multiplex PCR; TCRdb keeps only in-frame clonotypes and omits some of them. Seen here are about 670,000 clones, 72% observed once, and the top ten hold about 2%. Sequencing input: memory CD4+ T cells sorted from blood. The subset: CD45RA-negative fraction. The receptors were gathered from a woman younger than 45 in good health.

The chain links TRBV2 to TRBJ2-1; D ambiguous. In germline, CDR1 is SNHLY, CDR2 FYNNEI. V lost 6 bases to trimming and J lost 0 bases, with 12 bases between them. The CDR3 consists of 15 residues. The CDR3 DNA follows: TGTGCCAGCAGAGGGCGGATGAGCTCCTACAATGAGCAGTTCTTC. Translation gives CASRGRMSSYNEQFF.

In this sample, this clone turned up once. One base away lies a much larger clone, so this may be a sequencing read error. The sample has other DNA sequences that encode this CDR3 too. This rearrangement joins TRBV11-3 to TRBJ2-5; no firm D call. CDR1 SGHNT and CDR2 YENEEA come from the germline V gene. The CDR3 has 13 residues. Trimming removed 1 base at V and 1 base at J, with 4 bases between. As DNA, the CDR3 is TGTGCCAGCAGCTTAGGGCCCCAAGAGACCCAGTACTTC. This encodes CASSLGPQETQYF.

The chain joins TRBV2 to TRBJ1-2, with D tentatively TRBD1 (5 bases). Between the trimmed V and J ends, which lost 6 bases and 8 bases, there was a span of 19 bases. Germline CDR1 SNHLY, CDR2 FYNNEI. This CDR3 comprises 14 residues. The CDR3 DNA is TGTGCCAGCAGGGGCGGGGGAACATTTCGAGGCTACACCTTC. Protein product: CASRGGGTFRGYTF. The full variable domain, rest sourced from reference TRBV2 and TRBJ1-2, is EPEVTQTPSHQVTQMGQEVILRCVPISNHLYFYWYRQILGQKVEFLVSFYNNEISEKSEIFDDQFSVERPDGSNFTLKIRSTKLEDSAMYFCASRGGGTFRGYTFGSGTRLTVV.

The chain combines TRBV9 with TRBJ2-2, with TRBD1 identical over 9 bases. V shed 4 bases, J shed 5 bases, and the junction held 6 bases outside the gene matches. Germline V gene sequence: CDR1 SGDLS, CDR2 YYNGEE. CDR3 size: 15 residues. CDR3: CASSTGTGFTGELFF. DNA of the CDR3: TGTGCCAGCAGCACCGGGACAGGGTTTACCGGGGAGCTGTTTTTT.

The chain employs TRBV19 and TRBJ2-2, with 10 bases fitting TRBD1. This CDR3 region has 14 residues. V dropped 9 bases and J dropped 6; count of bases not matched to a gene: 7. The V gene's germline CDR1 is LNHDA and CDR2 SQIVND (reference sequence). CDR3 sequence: CASIRTGGPGELFF. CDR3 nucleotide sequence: TGTGCCAGCATCCGGACAGGGGGGCCCGGGGAGCTGTTTTTT.

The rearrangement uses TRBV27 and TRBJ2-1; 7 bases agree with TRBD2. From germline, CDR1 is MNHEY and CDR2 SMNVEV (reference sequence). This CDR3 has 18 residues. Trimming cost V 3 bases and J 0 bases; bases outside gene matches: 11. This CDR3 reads CASSLSPGGSGSYNEQFF. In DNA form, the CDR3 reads TGTGCCAGCAGTTTGAGCCCCGGGGGGTCAGGCTCCTACAATGAGCAGTTCTTC.

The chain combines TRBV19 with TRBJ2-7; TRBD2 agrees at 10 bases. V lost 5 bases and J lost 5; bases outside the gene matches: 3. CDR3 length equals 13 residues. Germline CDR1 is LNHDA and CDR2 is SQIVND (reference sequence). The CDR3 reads CASSLAGADEQYF. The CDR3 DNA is TGTGCCAGTAGTCTAGCGGGAGCGGACGAGCAGTACTTC.

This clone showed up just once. This CDR3 is CASPSGLAKRLYEQYF. DNA of the CDR3: TGTGCCTCCCCCTCCGGGCTAGCGAAAAGACTTTACGAGCAGTACTTC. The chain links TRBV19 to TRBJ2-7, with D possibly matching TRBD2 (6 bases). Trimming shortened V by 11 bases and J by 4 bases, and 27 bases separated the two germline ends. CDR3 size: 16 residues. The germline gives CDR1 LNHDA, CDR2 SQIVND (reference sequence). The variable domain in full, with the rest retrieved from reference TRBV19 and TRBJ2-7, is DGGITQSPKYLFRKEGQNVTLSCEQNLNHDAMYWYRQDPGQGLRLIYYSQIVNDFQKGDIAEGYSVSREKKESFPLTVTSAQKNPTAFYLCASPSGLAKRLYEQYFGPGTRLTVT.

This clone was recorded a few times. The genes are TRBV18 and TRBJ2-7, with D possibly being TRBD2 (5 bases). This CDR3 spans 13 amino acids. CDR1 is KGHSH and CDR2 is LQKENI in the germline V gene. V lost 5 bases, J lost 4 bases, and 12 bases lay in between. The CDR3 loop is CASSVDSGYEQYF. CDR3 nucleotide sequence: TGTGCCAGCTCAGTCGACTCGGGGTACGAGCAGTACTTC. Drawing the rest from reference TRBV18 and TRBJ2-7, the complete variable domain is NAGVMQNPRHLVRRRGQEARLRCSPMKGHSHVYWYRQLPEEGLKFMVYLQKENIIDESGMPKERFSAEFPKEGPSILRIQQVVRGDSAAYFCASSVDSGYEQYFGPGTRLTVT.

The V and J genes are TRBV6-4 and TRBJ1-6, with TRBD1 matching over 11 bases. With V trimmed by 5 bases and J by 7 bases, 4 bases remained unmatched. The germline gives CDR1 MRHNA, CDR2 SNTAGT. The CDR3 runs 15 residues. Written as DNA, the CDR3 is TGTGCCAGCAGTCCCCGGGACAGGGGGAATTCACCCCTCCACTTT. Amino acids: CASSPRDRGNSPLHF.

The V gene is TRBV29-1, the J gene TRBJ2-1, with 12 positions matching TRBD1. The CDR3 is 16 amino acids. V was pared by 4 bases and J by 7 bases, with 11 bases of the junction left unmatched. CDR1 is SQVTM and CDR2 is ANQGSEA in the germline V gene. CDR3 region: CSVVLGDRGQWNEQFF. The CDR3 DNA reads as TGCAGCGTTGTCCTAGGGGACAGGGGGCAGTGGAATGAGCAGTTCTTC.

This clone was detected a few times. The CDR3 protein is CASSGRAGASYNEQFF. In nucleotides, the CDR3 is TGTGCCAGCAGTGGGCGGGCAGGGGCCTCTTACAATGAGCAGTTCTTC. The V gene is TRBV6-1, the J gene TRBJ2-1; D possibly corresponds to TRBD1 (6 bases). From germline, CDR1 is MNHNS and CDR2 SASEGT. This CDR3 is built from 16 residues. V was cut by 4 bases and J by 4 bases, with 17 bases left in between.

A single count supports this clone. CDR3 sequence reads: CASSNYDTQYF. The CDR3 region has the DNA TGTGCCAGCTCAAATTATGATACGCAGTATTTT. The chain uses TRBV18 and TRBJ2-3; D call uncertain. CDR1 and CDR2 (germline): KGHSH, LQKENI. The CDR3 is 11 amino acids. Between the trimmed V and J ends, which lost 5 bases and 6 bases, there was a span of 6 bases.

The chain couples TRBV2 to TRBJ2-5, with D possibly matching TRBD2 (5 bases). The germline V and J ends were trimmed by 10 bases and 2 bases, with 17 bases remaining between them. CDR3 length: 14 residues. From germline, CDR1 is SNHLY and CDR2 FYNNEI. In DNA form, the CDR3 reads TGTGCCACCGTTGGCAGCGGAGGACAAGAGACCCAGTACTTC. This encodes CATVGSGGQETQYF. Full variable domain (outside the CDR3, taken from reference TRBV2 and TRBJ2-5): EPEVTQTPSHQVTQMGQEVILRCVPISNHLYFYWYRQILGQKVEFLVSFYNNEISEKSEIFDDQFSVERPDGSNFTLKIRSTKLEDSAMYFCATVGSGGQETQYFGPGTRLLVL.

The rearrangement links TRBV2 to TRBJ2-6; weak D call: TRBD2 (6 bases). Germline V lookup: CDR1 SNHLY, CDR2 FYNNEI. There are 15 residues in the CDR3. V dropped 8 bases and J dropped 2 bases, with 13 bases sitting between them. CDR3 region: CASLTGGTGANVLTF. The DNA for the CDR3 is TGTGCCAGCCTGACCGGGGGAACTGGGGCCAACGTCCTGACTTTC.

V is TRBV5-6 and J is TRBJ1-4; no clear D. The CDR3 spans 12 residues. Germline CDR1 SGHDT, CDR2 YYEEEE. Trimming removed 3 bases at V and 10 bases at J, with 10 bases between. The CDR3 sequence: CASSSGRGKLFF. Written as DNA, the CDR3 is TGTGCCAGCAGCTCGGGCCGAGGAAAACTGTTTTTT.

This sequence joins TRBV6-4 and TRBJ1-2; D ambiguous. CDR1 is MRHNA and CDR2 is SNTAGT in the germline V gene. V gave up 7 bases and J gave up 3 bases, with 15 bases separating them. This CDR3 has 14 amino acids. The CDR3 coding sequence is TGTGCCAGCACTTTTTGGAGGGAGGACTATGGCTACACCTTC. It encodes CASTFWREDYGYTF.

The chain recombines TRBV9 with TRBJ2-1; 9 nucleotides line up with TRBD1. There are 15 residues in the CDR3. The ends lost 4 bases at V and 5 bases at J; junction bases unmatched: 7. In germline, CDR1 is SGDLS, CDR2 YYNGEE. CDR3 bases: TGTGCCAGCAGCCTGGGGGGACAGGGCCACAATGAGCAGTTCTTC. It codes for CASSLGGQGHNEQFF.

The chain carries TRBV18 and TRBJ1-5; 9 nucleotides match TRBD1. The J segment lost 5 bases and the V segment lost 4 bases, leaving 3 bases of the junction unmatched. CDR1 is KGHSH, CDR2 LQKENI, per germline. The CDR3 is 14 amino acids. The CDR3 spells CASSQGQGDQPQHF. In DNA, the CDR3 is TGTGCCAGCTCACAGGGACAGGGCGATCAGCCCCAGCATTTT.

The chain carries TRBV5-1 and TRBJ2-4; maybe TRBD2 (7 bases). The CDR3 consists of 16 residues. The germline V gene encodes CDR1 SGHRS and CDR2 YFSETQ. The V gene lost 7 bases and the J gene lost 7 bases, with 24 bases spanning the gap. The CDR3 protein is CASSRGGRAGKNIQYF. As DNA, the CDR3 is TGCGCCAGCTCCAGGGGTGGGAGGGCCGGGAAGAACATTCAGTACTTC.

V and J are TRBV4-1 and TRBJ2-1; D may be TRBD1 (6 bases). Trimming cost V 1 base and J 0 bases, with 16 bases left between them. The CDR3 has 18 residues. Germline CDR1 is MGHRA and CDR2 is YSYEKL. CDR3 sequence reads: CASSQGESGASSYNEQFF. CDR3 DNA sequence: TGCGCCAGCAGCCAAGGAGAGTCAGGGGCGAGCTCCTACAATGAGCAGTTCTTC.

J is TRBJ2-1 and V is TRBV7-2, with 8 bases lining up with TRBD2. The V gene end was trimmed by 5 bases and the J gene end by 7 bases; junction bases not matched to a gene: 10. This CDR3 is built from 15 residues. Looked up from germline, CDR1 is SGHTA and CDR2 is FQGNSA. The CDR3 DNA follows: TGTGCCAGCAGCAAAAACAGCGGGAGTGGGAATGAGCAGTTCTTC. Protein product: CASSKNSGSGNEQFF.

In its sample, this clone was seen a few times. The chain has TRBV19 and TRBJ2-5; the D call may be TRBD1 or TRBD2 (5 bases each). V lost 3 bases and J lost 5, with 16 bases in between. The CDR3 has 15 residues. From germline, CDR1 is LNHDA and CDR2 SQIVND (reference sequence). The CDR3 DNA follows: TGTGCCAGTAGTATCGCCGCTCGGGGCTGGGAGACCCAGTACTTC. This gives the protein CASSIAARGWETQYF.

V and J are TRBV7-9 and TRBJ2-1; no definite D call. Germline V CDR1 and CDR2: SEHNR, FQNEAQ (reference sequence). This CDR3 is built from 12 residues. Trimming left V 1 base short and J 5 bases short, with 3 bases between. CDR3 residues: CASSLGNNEQFF. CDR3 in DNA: TGTGCCAGCAGCTTAGGGAACAATGAGCAGTTCTTC.

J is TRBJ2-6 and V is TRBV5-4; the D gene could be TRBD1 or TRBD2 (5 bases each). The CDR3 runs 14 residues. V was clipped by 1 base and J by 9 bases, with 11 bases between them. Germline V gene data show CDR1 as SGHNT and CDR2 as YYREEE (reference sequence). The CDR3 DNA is TGTGCCAGCAGCTTGTATGGGGGTGGCAACGTCCTGACTTTC. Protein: CASSLYGGGNVLTF. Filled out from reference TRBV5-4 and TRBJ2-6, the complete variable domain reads ETGVTQSPTHLIKTRGQQVTLRCSSQSGHNTVSWYQQALGQGPQFIFQYYREEENGRGNFPPRFSGLQFPNYSSELNVNALELDDSALYLCASSLYGGGNVLTFGAGSRLTVL.

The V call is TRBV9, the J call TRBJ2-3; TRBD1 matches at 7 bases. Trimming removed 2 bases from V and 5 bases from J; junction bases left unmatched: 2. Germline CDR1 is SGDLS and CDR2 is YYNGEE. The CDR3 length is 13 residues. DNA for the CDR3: TGTGCCAGCAGCGTTCCAGGGGGAGATACGCAGTATTTT. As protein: CASSVPGGDTQYF.

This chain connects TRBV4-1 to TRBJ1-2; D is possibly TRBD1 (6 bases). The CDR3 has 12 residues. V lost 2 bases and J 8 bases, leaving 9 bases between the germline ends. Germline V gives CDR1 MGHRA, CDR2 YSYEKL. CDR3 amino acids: CASSQQGSGYTF. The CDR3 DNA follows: TGCGCCAGCAGCCAACAGGGGTCCGGCTACACCTTC.

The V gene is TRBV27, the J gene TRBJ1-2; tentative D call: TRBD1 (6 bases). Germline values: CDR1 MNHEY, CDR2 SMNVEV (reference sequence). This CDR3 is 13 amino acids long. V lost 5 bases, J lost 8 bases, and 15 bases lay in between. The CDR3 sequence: CASSAVDRLGYTF. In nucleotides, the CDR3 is TGTGCCAGCAGTGCCGTCGACAGGTTAGGCTACACCTTC.

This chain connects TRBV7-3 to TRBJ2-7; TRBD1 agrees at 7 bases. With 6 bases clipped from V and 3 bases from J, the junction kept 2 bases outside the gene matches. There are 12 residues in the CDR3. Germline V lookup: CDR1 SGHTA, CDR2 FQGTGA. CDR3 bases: TGTGCCAGCAGACGGGACAGCTACGAGCAGTACTTC. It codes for CASRRDSYEQYF.